The 26 T cell receptor beta chains below were found in one sample sequenced in a study of shared clonotypes between healthy human individuals. Cells designated naive CD8 were CD45RO-negative and were positively selected for CCR7, with terminally differentiated effector memory CD45RA+ cells excluded. Clones were sequenced by immunoSEQ multiplex PCR, and TCRdb holds only the in-frame ones, with some missing. The sample yields hundreds of thousands of clones, 95% seen once. The sample taken for sequencing was naive CD8+ T cells sorted from blood. These receptors all stem from a woman aged 25 to 39 in good health.

The rearrangement links TRBV7-3 to TRBJ2-7; D is possibly TRBD2 (5 bases). The germline V and J ends were trimmed by 4 bases and 5 bases, with 21 bases remaining between them. Germline lookup yields CDR1 SGHTA and CDR2 FQGTGA. This CDR3 spans 16 amino acids. CDR3: CASSSAGPALGHEQYF. The CDR3, as DNA: TGTGCCAGCAGCTCCGCGGGTCCCGCTCTCGGCCACGAGCAGTACTTC.

The chain links TRBV27 to TRBJ2-5; D is undetermined. The J call is uncertain, as TRBJ2-7 better fits the DNA end. Germline CDR1 MNHEY, CDR2 SMNVEV (reference sequence). This CDR3 contains 14 residues. The CDR3: CASSNGRSSYEQYF. The CDR3 DNA is TGTGCCAGCAGTAACGGCAGGAGCTCCTACGAGCAGTACTTC.

V is TRBV15 and J is TRBJ1-3; no clear D gene. Trimming took 5 bases from V and 0 from J, leaving 11 bases between them. This CDR3 region has 15 residues. Germline V lookup: CDR1 LNHNV, CDR2 YYDKDF (reference sequence). The CDR3 reads CATSPRRNSGNTIYF. The CDR3 region has the DNA TGTGCCACCAGCCCCCGACGGAACTCTGGAAACACCATATATTTT.

This chain joins TRBV11-2 and TRBJ1-1, with D possibly matching TRBD1 (6 bases). Trimming removed 5 bases from V and 7 bases from J, with 14 bases in between. Per the germline V gene, CDR1 is SGHAT and CDR2 is FQNNGV. The CDR3 is 13 residues long. This CDR3 is CASSLGQIDEAFF. The CDR3 bases are TGTGCCAGCAGCCTCGGACAGATCGATGAAGCTTTCTTT.

The chain joins TRBV5-1 to TRBJ2-1; TRBD2 might be the D (6 bases). The CDR3 spans 11 residues. Germline assignment: CDR1 SGHRS and CDR2 YFSETQ. Deletions cut 4 bases from V and 10 bases from J, with 9 bases between. In nucleotides, the CDR3 is TGCGCCAGCAGCCTAGGAGGGGAGCAGTTCTTC. Translating it yields CASSLGGEQFF.

This sequence joins TRBV30 and TRBJ1-6; 7 bases fit TRBD1. Germline V gene lookup returns CDR1 GTSNPN and CDR2 SVGIG (reference sequence). CDR3 length: 13 amino acids. With V trimmed by 5 bases and J by 7 bases, 5 bases remained unmatched. The CDR3 DNA reads as TGTGCCTGGGTGACAGGGTGGAATTCACCCCTCCACTTT. Translation gives CAWVTGWNSPLHF.

This chain connects TRBV9 to TRBJ2-7, with D possibly TRBD2 on 6 matching bases. This CDR3 is 13 amino acids long. V was trimmed by 0 bases and J by 7 bases, leaving 11 bases between them. The germline V gene encodes CDR1 SGDLS and CDR2 YYNGEE. The CDR3 is CASSVGGSGEQYF. CDR3 bases: TGTGCCAGCAGCGTAGGGGGTAGCGGAGAGCAGTACTTC.

As for this clone: The same CDR3 can be traced to other DNA sequences in this sample. The J gene is TRBJ1-1, the V gene TRBV28; D not certain. Germline CDR1 MDHEN, CDR2 SYDVKM. Trimming removed 6 bases at V and 2 bases at J, with 7 bases between. This CDR3 is 12 amino acids long. CDR3 in DNA: TGTGCCAGCAGCTTTGGTAACACTGAAGCTTTCTTT. Translating gives CASSFGNTEAFF.

This chain joins TRBV27 and TRBJ2-7, with D perhaps matching TRBD2 (6 bases). Germline loops: CDR1 MNHEY, CDR2 SMNVEV (reference sequence). Trimming stripped 5 bases from V and 3 bases from J, with 20 bases between. The CDR3 runs to 16 residues. The CDR3 coding sequence is TGTGCCAGCAGTCCGTCCTGGGGGGAGGACGGCTACGAGCAGTACTTC. Protein: CASSPSWGEDGYEQYF.

V gene TRBV28 combines with J gene TRBJ2-7, with 8 nucleotides matching TRBD1. The ends lost 1 base at V and 4 bases at J; junction bases unmatched: 6. CDR3 size: 15 residues. CDR1 and CDR2 (germline): MDHEN, SYDVKM. The CDR3 coding sequence is TGTGCCAGCAGTTTATACCCAGGGGGCGATTACGAGCAGTACTTC. This gives the protein CASSLYPGGDYEQYF.

The genes are TRBV5-4 and TRBJ2-3; 12 positions agree with TRBD2. This CDR3 contains 16 residues. Germline CDR1 is SGHNT and CDR2 is YYREEE (reference sequence). The J segment lost 3 bases and the V segment lost 4 bases, leaving 6 bases of the junction unmatched. Here the CDR3 reads CASSPLLAGGTDTQYF. The DNA for the CDR3 is TGTGCCAGCAGCCCTCTCCTAGCGGGAGGGACAGATACGCAGTATTTT.

The V call is TRBV7-9, the J call TRBJ2-7; 7 nucleotides agree with TRBD2. Per germline, CDR1 SEHNR and CDR2 FQNEAQ (reference sequence). Trimming took 5 bases from V and 6 from J; bases not matched to a gene: 10. This CDR3 region has 14 residues. CDR3 loop: CASSPVAGVAEQYF. CDR3 DNA: TGTGCCAGCAGCCCCGTCGCGGGAGTGGCCGAGCAGTACTTC. Variable domain in full (rest from reference TRBV7-9 and TRBJ2-7): DTGVSQNPRHKITKRGQNVTFRCDPISEHNRLYWYRQTLGQGPEFLTYFQNEAQLEKSRLLSDRFSAERPKGSFSTLEIQRTEQGDSAMYLCASSPVAGVAEQYFGPGTRLTVT.

The chain employs TRBV11-2 and TRBJ2-5, with 11 bases that match TRBD2. Germline-derived CDR1 and CDR2 are SGHAT and FQNNGV. The CDR3 has 16 amino acids. The V segment lost 4 bases and the J segment 5 bases; nucleotides outside the gene matches: 9. CDR3 coding DNA: TGTGCCAGCAGCTCGACTAGCGGGGCTTTGTGGGAGACCCAGTACTTC. It specifies CASSSTSGALWETQYF.

The rearrangement joins TRBV9 to TRBJ2-1, with 12 nucleotides matching TRBD2. Per germline, CDR1 SGDLS and CDR2 YYNGEE. The CDR3 spans 16 residues. V trimming: 5 bases; J trimming: 7 bases; junction bases outside the gene matches: 10. The CDR3 protein is CASRGLAGGLVNEQFF. CDR3 nucleotide sequence: TGTGCCAGCAGGGGGCTAGCGGGAGGGCTAGTAAATGAGCAGTTCTTC.

The V and J genes are TRBV7-9 and TRBJ2-5; TRBD2 matches 7 bases. The CDR3 covers 15 residues. Per germline, CDR1 SEHNR and CDR2 FQNEAQ (reference sequence). With V trimmed by 5 bases and J by 2 bases, 8 bases remained unmatched. Written as DNA, the CDR3 is TGTGCCAGCAGCACCCCGGGGGGACTACAAGAGACCCAGTACTTC. This encodes CASSTPGGLQETQYF. Combining the CDR3 with reference TRBV7-9 and TRBJ2-5 gives the whole variable domain DTGVSQNPRHKITKRGQNVTFRCDPISEHNRLYWYRQTLGQGPEFLTYFQNEAQLEKSRLLSDRFSAERPKGSFSTLEIQRTEQGDSAMYLCASSTPGGLQETQYFGPGTRLLVL.

The rearrangement links TRBV5-1 to TRBJ2-7; 9 bases are shared with TRBD2. V lost 0 bases to trimming and J lost 0 bases; unmatched junction nucleotides: 4. The CDR3 runs to 16 residues. Germline V CDR1 and CDR2: SGHRS, YFSETQ. For the CDR3, the DNA is TGCGCCAGCAGCTTGGCGGGTAGCGGGAGCTCCTACGAGCAGTACTTC. Amino acids: CASSLAGSGSSYEQYF.

The chain links TRBV2 to TRBJ2-7; no clear D. CDR3 length: 14 residues. The V gene lost 4 bases and the J gene lost 1 base, with 11 bases spanning the gap. The germline CDR1 and CDR2 sequences are SNHLY and FYNNEI. CDR3 DNA sequence: TGTGCCAGCAGTGGGCCACCTATATCCTACGAGCAGTACTTC. Translated: CASSGPPISYEQYF.

The V call is TRBV7-9, the J call TRBJ1-2, with D perhaps matching TRBD1 (5 bases). The germline V gene has CDR1 SEHNR and CDR2 FQNEAQ (reference sequence). Deletions cut 4 bases from V and 8 bases from J, with 17 bases between. This CDR3 region has 14 residues. The DNA of the CDR3 is TGTGCCAGCAGCTCATCCGGGACGGCGATGGGCTACACCTTC. Its protein is CASSSSGTAMGYTF.

J is TRBJ2-7 and V is TRBV9; 7 nucleotides agree with TRBD1. Per germline, CDR1 SGDLS and CDR2 YYNGEE. After removal of 2 bases from V and 0 bases from J, the junction contained 8 bases not matched to a gene. The CDR3 has 16 residues. The CDR3 nucleotides are TGTGCCAGCAGCGTCTCCCAGGGGGTTCTCTCCTACGAGCAGTACTTC. It codes for CASSVSQGVLSYEQYF.

This chain links TRBV10-1 with TRBJ2-7, with TRBD1 as a possible D gene (5 bases). This CDR3 is built from 14 residues. CDR1 WNHNN and CDR2 SYGVQD come from the germline V gene (reference sequence). Trimming pared 6 bases from V and 2 bases from J, leaving 14 bases between. CDR3 in DNA: TGCGCCAGCAGCCTTAGACAGTTTCCCTACGAGCAGTACTTC. This gives the protein CASSLRQFPYEQYF.

The chain carries TRBV29-1 and TRBJ2-1; 11 bases line up with TRBD2. This CDR3 has 14 amino acids. J gave up 6 bases and V 3 bases, and 4 bases lay outside the gene matches. Germline CDR1 SQVTM, CDR2 ANQGSEA. CDR3 DNA: TGCAGCGTTGATGGACTAGCGGGTCGCAATGAGCAGTTCTTC. Protein product: CSVDGLAGRNEQFF.

This chain's CDR3 is CASSVDSTSGANVLTF. CDR3 bases: TGTGCCAGCAGCGTGGACAGCACCTCTGGGGCCAACGTCCTGACTTTC. The rearrangement links TRBV28 to TRBJ2-6, with a possible D match to TRBD1 (6 bases). Germline V gene lookup returns CDR1 MDHEN and CDR2 SYDVKM. Trimming left V 6 bases short and J 0 bases short, with 12 bases between. There are 16 residues in the CDR3.

This sequence joins TRBV11-2 and TRBJ2-6, with TRBD1 matching over 8 bases. The CDR3 runs to 17 residues. Germline CDR1 reads SGHAT; CDR2 reads FQNNGV. The V segment lost 5 bases and the J segment 2 bases; nucleotides outside the gene matches: 8. The CDR3 sequence: CASSTRGQGAGANVLTF. The CDR3 DNA reads TGTGCCAGCAGCACACGAGGACAGGGAGCTGGGGCCAACGTCCTGACTTTC.

V is TRBV7-9 and J is TRBJ1-4; weak D call: TRBD1 (5 bases). In germline, CDR1 is SEHNR, CDR2 FQNEAQ (reference sequence). CDR3 length: 16 amino acids. Deletions cut 5 bases from V and 4 bases from J, with 17 bases between. The CDR3: CASSHPPMTDNEKLFF. CDR3 DNA sequence: TGTGCCAGCAGCCACCCGCCCATGACAGATAATGAAAAACTGTTTTTT.

The J gene is TRBJ2-7, the V gene TRBV19; 7 positions agree with TRBD2. Losses at the gene ends were 2 bases for V and 4 bases for J; bases not matched to a gene: 8. This CDR3 is built from 15 residues. Germline-derived CDR1 and CDR2 are LNHDA and SQIVND (reference sequence). This chain's CDR3 is CASSIYGGSTYEQYF. For the CDR3, the DNA is TGTGCCAGTAGTATATATGGCGGGAGTACGTACGAGCAGTACTTC. The variable domain in full, completed from reference TRBV19 and TRBJ2-7, reads DGGITQSPKYLFRKEGQNVTLSCEQNLNHDAMYWYRQDPGQGLRLIYYSQIVNDFQKGDIAEGYSVSREKKESFPLTVTSAQKNPTAFYLCASSIYGGSTYEQYFGPGTRLTVT.

This chain links TRBV19 with TRBJ2-3; no firm D call. V was trimmed by 6 bases and J by 6 bases, leaving 10 bases between them. CDR3 length: 12 residues. The germline CDR1 and CDR2 sequences are LNHDA and SQIVND (reference sequence). CDR3 bases: TGTGCCAGTAGCCTTGGGCGGGATACGCAGTATTTT. It encodes CASSLGRDTQYF.